This paragraph reports one T cell receptor beta chain. Sequencing was performed with immunoSEQ multiplex PCR; in TCRdb, only in-frame clones are kept and a portion is missing. This table holds about 62,000 clones, approximately 94% found once. This record comes from a study of T cell changes during pregnancy in multiple sclerosis. J lost 2 bases, V lost 5 bases, and 3 bases had no gene match. Germline V gene data show CDR1 as KGHSH and CDR2 as LQKENI. This CDR3 is 14 amino acids long. This clonotype originated in a female donor with multiple sclerosis, enrolled in a pregnancy study. The chain combines TRBV18 with TRBJ2-3, with 8 bases aligning to TRBD1. The specimen was CD8+ T cells from peripheral blood mononuclear cells, collected in the second trimester of pregnancy. The CDR3, as DNA: TGTGCCAGCTCAAGGGACAGGACCACAGATACGCAGTATTTT. Its protein product is CASSRDRTTDTQYF.